This T cell receptor beta chain came from a study of T cells in Graves' hyperthyroidism and ophthalmopathy. Study-level points and caveats: Blood shared most expanded thyroid clonotypes above 0.001.

Amplified regions were TCR beta CDR3 sequences from RNA transcripts. With the HTBI primer set, the TCR CDR3 went through a first round of RT-PCR. MiXCR was run by TCRdb on the multiplex PCR reads, yielding one entry per CDR3 protein. Of hundreds of thousands of distinct CDR3 sequences listed, about 14% are singletons. The germline V and J ends were trimmed by 3 bases and 0 bases, with 24 bases remaining between them. The CDR3 has 19 residues. Germline CDR1 is SGHRS and CDR2 is YFSETQ. Regarding this clonotype: What it binds is unknown.

Sample: blood. The clonotype originates from a woman in her thirties or forties with Graves' ophthalmopathy. J is TRBJ1-1 and V is TRBV5-1, with a weak D call TRBD1 (6 bases). The CDR3 loop is CASSSRYRQLGDMNTEAFF. CDR3 nucleotide sequence: TGCGCCAGCAGCTCGCGGTACAGGCAGCTCGGGGACATGAACACTGAAGCTTTCTTT.